These T cell receptor beta chains were read from a single sample in a study of shared clonotypes between healthy human individuals. TCRdb's copy holds only in-frame clones and misses some; the assay was immunoSEQ multiplex PCR. The table lists under 1,100,000 clones, approximately 80% of them singletons. What was sequenced was memory CD4+ T cells from PBMCs. These receptor sequences come from a man between 18 and 35 years old in good health. Some clones in this sample may be carry-over from other donors' samples. Both conserved end residues are part of each CDR3. The order of the fields is V gene, J gene, D gene, clone size, CDR3 protein, CDR3 DNA. A D gene is named only where the DNA matches it firmly. Clone size is shown for a subset of rows, as once, few, many or a class of expanded clone.

TRBV6-1	TRBJ2-1	.	.	CASNEASRSDVF	TGTGCCAGCAATGAGGCTAGCCGGTCCGACGTCTTC
TRBV7-9	TRBJ2-3	.	.	CASSIRVKPGDTQYF	TGTGCCAGCAGCATTAGGGTTAAACCAGGAGATACGCAGTATTTT
TRBV5-1	TRBJ2-5	.	.	CASSRWDQETQYF	TGCGCCAGCAGCCGGTGGGACCAAGAGACCCAGTACTTC
TRBV28	TRBJ2-2	TRBD2	.	CASSLSGTSGRITGELFF	TGTGCCAGCAGTCTTTCAGGGACTAGCGGGAGAATTACCGGGGAGCTGTTTTTT
TRBV7-9	TRBJ2-3	.	.	CASSFGLPVQTDTQYF	TGTGCCAGCAGCTTCGGACTTCCAGTCCAAACAGATACGCAGTATTTT
TRBV6-1	TRBJ2-5	.	few	CASSSGTEETQYF	TGTGCCAGCAGTTCTGGCACCGAAGAGACCCAGTACTTC
TRBV2	TRBJ2-1	.	.	CASAPYEQFF	TGTGCCAGCGCCCCCTATGAGCAGTTCTTC
TRBV28	TRBJ2-5	.	.	CASSSVQGPQETQYF	TGTGCCAGCAGCTCGGTCCAGGGCCCCCAAGAGACCCAGTACTTC
TRBV29-1	TRBJ2-6	.	once	CSVSMGSGANVLTF	TGCAGCGTCTCCATGGGCTCTGGGGCCAACGTCCTGACTTTC
TRBV7-8	TRBJ1-2	.	.	CASSLEGRWGGYTF	TGTGCCAGCAGCTTAGAGGGCAGGTGGGGTGGCTACACCTTC
TRBV29-1	TRBJ1-2	.	.	CSVSTPALVCTF	TGCAGCGTCTCAACACCCGCTTTGGTCTGCACCTTC
TRBV5-1	TRBJ1-1	.	.	CASSSGSPDTEAFF	TGCGCCAGCAGCTCGGGCAGTCCGGATACTGAAGCTTTCTTT
TRBV15	TRBJ1-2	.	once	CATSLTGTYGYTF	TGTGCCACCAGTCTAACCGGGACGTATGGCTACACCTTC
TRBV7-2	TRBJ2-1	TRBD2	few	CASSSSSGAANEQFF	TGTGCCAGCAGCTCCTCTAGCGGGGCTGCCAATGAGCAGTTCTTC
TRBV6-1	TRBJ2-7	TRBD2	many	CASSGGLAMGEQYF	TGTGCCAGCAGTGGGGGACTAGCGATGGGGGAGCAGTACTTC
TRBV30	TRBJ1-1	TRBD1	.	CAWSVQGRGRDTEAFF	TGTGCCTGGAGTGTACAGGGAAGGGGGCGTGACACTGAAGCTTTCTTT
TRBV28	TRBJ1-3	.	many	CASSFPQTGTIYF	TGTGCCAGCAGTTTCCCCCAGACCGGTACCATATATTTT
TRBV15	TRBJ2-5	TRBD2	.	CATSRGSGANQETQYF	TGTGCCACCAGCCGGGGGAGCGGGGCCAACCAAGAGACCCAGTACTTC
TRBV5-1	TRBJ2-7	.	once	CASSAQGWSYEQYF	TGCGCCAGCAGCGCACAGGGTTGGTCCTACGAGCAGTACTTC
TRBV4-1	TRBJ2-1	TRBD2	.	CASRAGLAGRSEQFF	TGCGCCAGCAGAGCCGGACTAGCGGGAAGGAGTGAGCAGTTCTTC
TRBV6-1	TRBJ2-1	.	.	CASSEGSRSYNEQFF	TGTGCCAGCAGTGAAGGGTCTCGCTCCTACAATGAGCAGTTCTTC
TRBV7-9	TRBJ2-7	.	once	CASSRSADGAYEQYF	TGTGCCAGCAGTCGATCAGCGGACGGGGCCTACGAGCAGTACTTC
TRBV29-1	TRBJ1-5	.	.	CSVEDEGLQPQHF	TGCAGCGTTGAAGATGAGGGGCTACAGCCCCAGCATTTT
TRBV28	TRBJ2-7	TRBD1	once	CASSSSGTVYEQYF	TGTGCCAGCAGTTCGTCCGGGACAGTCTACGAGCAGTACTTC
TRBV9	TRBJ1-2	.	.	CASSLGGSYGYTF	TGTGCCAGCAGCCTCGGGGGGAGTTATGGCTACACCTTC
TRBV5-6	TRBJ2-1	TRBD2	.	CASSLGTSGSNEQFF	TGTGCCAGCAGCTTGGGGACTAGCGGGAGTAATGAGCAGTTCTTC
TRBV7-2	TRBJ1-2	TRBD1	.	CASRPGTDLGYTF	TGTGCCAGCAGACCCGGGACAGATCTTGGCTACACCTTC
TRBV4-1	TRBJ2-2	.	.	CASSQAWRVNTGELFF	TGCGCCAGCAGCCAGGCGTGGCGGGTGAACACCGGGGAGCTGTTTTTT
TRBV28	TRBJ2-2	.	.	CATYRNTGELFF	TGTGCCACCTACAGGAACACCGGGGAGCTGTTTTTT
TRBV6-5	TRBJ1-5	.	.	CASRPQTNQPQHF	TGTGCCAGCAGGCCCCAAACCAATCAGCCCCAGCATTTT
TRBV12-5	TRBJ2-7	TRBD2	many	CASGLVGAAGAYEQYF	TGTGCTAGTGGTTTGGTAGGAGCAGCGGGAGCGTACGAGCAGTACTTC
TRBV28	TRBJ1-2	TRBD1	.	CASRETGLDYGYTF	TGTGCCAGCAGGGAGACAGGGCTCGACTATGGCTACACCTTC
TRBV5-1	TRBJ1-4	TRBD1	.	CASSSVGQVTNEKLFF	TGCGCCAGCAGCTCGGTCGGACAGGTCACCAATGAAAAACTGTTTTTT
TRBV28	TRBJ2-7	.	few	CASTLRGNWNEQYF	TGTGCCAGCACTTTACGTGGGAACTGGAACGAGCAGTACTTC
TRBV4-2	TRBJ2-5	TRBD1	.	CASSRQGEETQYF	TGTGCCAGCAGCCGACAGGGGGAAGAGACCCAGTACTTC
TRBV2	TRBJ2-1	TRBD2	few	CASSEVRLAVYNEQFF	TGTGCCAGCAGTGAAGTAAGGCTAGCGGTCTACAATGAGCAGTTCTTC
TRBV6-1	TRBJ1-2	.	.	CASSDMINYGYTF	TGTGCCAGCAGTGACATGATTAACTATGGCTACACCTTC
TRBV27	TRBJ2-2	TRBD1	many	CASSSLGQGEGGLFF	TGTGCCAGCAGTTCCCTGGGACAGGGGGAGGGAGGGCTGTTTTTT
TRBV7-2	TRBJ2-3	TRBD2	.	CASSSGGAGDTQYF	TGTGCCAGCAGCTCGGGAGGGGCAGGAGATACGCAGTATTTT
TRBV10-3	TRBJ2-1	.	.	CAIKGEAYNEQFF	TGTGCCATCAAAGGAGAAGCCTACAATGAGCAGTTCTTC
TRBV7-3	TRBJ2-1	TRBD2	few	CASSVTSGYDNEQFF	TGTGCCAGCAGCGTGACTAGCGGGTATGACAATGAGCAGTTCTTC
TRBV20-1	TRBJ2-3	.	.	CSASLADTQYF	TGCAGTGCTAGTCTTGCTGATACGCAGTATTTT
TRBV9	TRBJ1-2	.	few	CASSVGQGYGYTF	TGTGCCAGCAGCGTAGGTCAGGGCTATGGCTACACCTTC
TRBV21-1	TRBJ2-6	.	few	CASSPRTGSSSGANVLTF	TGTGCCAGCAGCCCGCGGACAGGGTCGAGCTCTGGGGCCAACGTCCTGACTTTC
TRBV28	TRBJ2-1	TRBD2	.	CASRLRRAGLAVYNEQFF	TGTGCCAGCCGATTACGCCGGGCGGGACTAGCGGTTTACAATGAGCAGTTCTTC
TRBV29-1	TRBJ1-1	TRBD1	.	CSACDRGMNTEAFF	TGCAGCGCCTGCGACAGGGGTATGAACACTGAAGCTTTCTTT
TRBV6-4	TRBJ2-7	TRBD1	many	CARRGQGEQYF	TGTGCCAGACGGGGACAGGGCGAGCAGTACTTC
TRBV11-2	TRBJ2-7	.	.	CASSFYFQGNEQYF	TGTGCCAGCAGCTTTTATTTTCAGGGGAACGAGCAGTACTTC
TRBV11-2	TRBJ2-2	.	.	CASSLVASWRVNTGELFF	TGTGCCAGCAGCTTAGTAGCGAGTTGGCGGGTTAACACCGGGGAGCTGTTTTTT
TRBV7-7	TRBJ2-1	.	.	CASSLTLKATNEQFF	TGTGCCAGCAGCTTGACCCTTAAAGCGACCAATGAGCAGTTCTTC
TRBV28	TRBJ1-4	.	.	CASRSFEKLFF	TGTGCCAGCAGATCTTTCGAAAAACTGTTTTTT
TRBV30	TRBJ1-5	.	.	CAWSGEPNQPQHF	TGTGCCTGGAGTGGAGAGCCCAATCAGCCCCAGCATTTT
TRBV11-2	TRBJ1-2	TRBD1	.	CASSLERGQENYGYTF	TGTGCCAGCAGCTTAGAAAGGGGACAGGAGAACTATGGCTACACCTTC
TRBV9	TRBJ1-1	.	many	CASSAVGRPLNTEAFF	TGTGCCAGCAGCGCAGTAGGCCGGCCACTGAACACTGAAGCTTTCTTT